Following are 30 T cell receptor beta chains from one sample sequenced in a study of graft-versus-host responses after intestinal transplantation (dated by TCRdb to the early 2020s). The time point label for this specimen denotes: cells obtained before transplantation from donor or recipient. These receptors have no known antigen. Libraries were constructed by the immunoSEQ multiplex PCR assay. TCRdb stores this immuneACCESS table with in-frame sequences only. Part of the clones is absent; in the studies checked, under half of the shortfall reflects unresolved V genes, and no reason is known for the rest. The sample table records fewer than 95,000 clones; about 94% of these occur just once. Over 0.15% of the sample is in the top ten clones. The starting material was unstimulated CD4+ T cells sorted from spleen or lymph node cells, obtained before transplant. The source is a human donor who was the organ donor for an intestinal transplant.

This sequence joins TRBV5-1 and TRBJ1-1; 10 bases agree with TRBD1. This CDR3 is 15 amino acids long. Germline V gene sequence: CDR1 SGHRS, CDR2 YFSETQ. Trimming at V came to 4 bases and at J to 1 base, leaving 4 bases not matched to a gene. The CDR3 reads CASSRGQGKNTEAFF. In DNA, the CDR3 is TGCGCCAGCAGCCGGGGACAGGGGAAGAACACTGAAGCTTTCTTT.

The rearrangement uses TRBV7-2 and TRBJ2-7, with 7 bases fitting TRBD1. The germline CDR1 and CDR2 sequences are SGHTA and FQGNSA. V shed 2 bases, J shed 3 bases, and the junction held 4 bases outside the gene matches. The CDR3 is 14 amino acids. CDR3 region: CASSLSRDSYEQYF. Here the CDR3 DNA reads TGTGCCAGCAGCTTAAGTCGGGACAGCTACGAGCAGTACTTC.

CDR3 amino acids: CASISLVNTGELFF. The CDR3 bases are TGTGCCAGCATCTCGTTGGTGAACACCGGGGAGCTGTTTTTT. V usage is TRBV6-1 and J usage is TRBJ2-2; no reliable D call. Germline-derived CDR1 and CDR2 are MNHNS and SASEGT. This CDR3 has 14 amino acids. Trimming cost V 7 bases and J 1 base, with 10 bases left between them.

The CDR3 region is CASRTYGNTIYF. In DNA, the CDR3 is TGTGCCAGCAGAACCTATGGAAACACCATATATTTT. The V gene is TRBV6-5, the J gene TRBJ1-3; D not certain. The CDR3 sequence is 12 residues long. V lost 6 bases to trimming and J lost 3 bases, with 6 bases between them. Germline V gene lookup returns CDR1 MNHEY and CDR2 SVGAGI.

As for this clone: Other DNA sequences of this sample code for an identical CDR3. J is TRBJ1-1 and V is TRBV5-4; the D gene is possibly TRBD1 (5 bases). Trimming took 0 bases from V and 2 from J, leaving 8 bases between them. Germline V CDR1 and CDR2: SGHNT, YYREEE (reference sequence). The CDR3 is 14 residues long. The CDR3 spells CASSLVQGNTEAFF. The CDR3 nucleotides read TGTGCCAGCAGCTTGGTCCAGGGAAACACTGAAGCTTTCTTT.

The chain has TRBV29-1 and TRBJ2-3; TRBD1 might be the D (6 bases). V dropped 6 bases and J dropped 0 bases, with 10 bases sitting between them. The CDR3 extends over 13 amino acids. CDR1 is SQVTM, CDR2 ANQGSEA, per germline. The CDR3 here is CSVLGASTDTQYF. CDR3 nucleotide sequence: TGCAGCGTACTGGGGGCAAGCACAGATACGCAGTATTTT.

This chain connects TRBV5-1 to TRBJ2-7, with D possibly being TRBD1 (6 bases). Trimming left V 0 bases short and J 2 bases short, with 12 bases between. The length of the CDR3 is 15 residues. Germline values: CDR1 SGHRS, CDR2 YFSETQ. CDR3 in amino acids: CASSLVDRHTYEQYF. CDR3 bases: TGCGCCAGCAGCTTGGTCGACAGGCATACCTACGAGCAGTACTTC.

For the CDR3, the DNA is TGTGCCAGCAGCTTAGGTCCCGGGACAGGGAACTATGGCTACACCTTC. Translating gives CASSLGPGTGNYGYTF. V gene TRBV7-9 combines with J gene TRBJ1-2, with 9 nucleotides matching TRBD1. After removal of 1 base from V and 2 bases from J, the junction contained 5 bases not matched to a gene. CDR3 length: 16 amino acids. Per germline, CDR1 SEHNR and CDR2 FQNEAQ (reference sequence).

The genes are TRBV6-6 and TRBJ1-2; a weak D match, TRBD1 (5 bases). The CDR3 contains 13 residues. Per germline, CDR1 MNHNY and CDR2 SVGAGI (reference sequence). Trimming took 2 bases from V and 2 from J, leaving 6 bases between them. The CDR3 DNA sequence: TGTGCCAGCAGTTACGGACAAAACTATGGCTACACCTTC. Translation: CASSYGQNYGYTF.

This chain uses TRBV11-3 with TRBJ2-7, with 8 bases lining up with TRBD1. V lost 0 bases to trimming and J lost 3 bases; unmatched junction nucleotides: 4. The CDR3 contains 15 residues. Germline assignment: CDR1 SGHNT and CDR2 YENEEA. In DNA, the CDR3 is TGTGCCAGCAGCTTAGAGGGACAGGAGTACTACGAGCAGTACTTC. Protein: CASSLEGQEYYEQYF.

This chain uses TRBV30 with TRBJ2-3, with D possibly matching TRBD1 (6 bases). Germline CDR1 and CDR2: GTSNPN and SVGIG (reference sequence). The CDR3 length is 14 residues. V lost 0 bases and J lost 4, with 11 bases in between. CDR3 bases: TGTGCCTGGAGTGTGGGGCAGGGGTCAGATACGCAGTATTTT. Encoded protein: CAWSVGQGSDTQYF.

The rearrangement joins TRBV7-3 to TRBJ1-1, with D possibly matching TRBD1 (5 bases). V was pared by 0 bases and J by 0 bases, with 11 bases between. The CDR3 runs 16 residues. CDR1 and CDR2 from the germline V gene are SGHTA and FQGTGA. The chain's CDR3 is CASSLTPSTVNTEAFF. In nucleotides, the CDR3 is TGTGCCAGCAGCTTAACCCCCTCGACAGTGAACACTGAAGCTTTCTTT. The whole variable domain, remainder taken from reference TRBV7-3 and TRBJ1-1, is GAGVSQTPSNKVTEKGKYVELRCDPISGHTALYWYRQSLGQGPEFLIYFQGTGAADDSGLPNDRFFAVRPEGSVSTLKIQRTERGDSAVYLCASSLTPSTVNTEAFFGQGTRLTVV.

The chain employs TRBV18 and TRBJ1-1; 10 nucleotides agree with TRBD1. Germline trimming cut 4 bases from V and 3 bases from J; bases unmatched to any gene: 8. CDR3 size: 16 residues. Germline lookup yields CDR1 KGHSH and CDR2 LQKENI. CDR3 DNA: TGTGCCAGCTCACTAAGACAGGGGGCTGGGGACACTGAAGCTTTCTTT. Translated: CASSLRQGAGDTEAFF.

J is TRBJ1-1 and V is TRBV7-2; D ambiguous. Germline lookup yields CDR1 SGHTA and CDR2 FQGNSA. Trimming removed 5 bases at V and 2 bases at J, with 12 bases between. The length of the CDR3 is 14 residues. The CDR3 coding sequence is TGTGCCAGCAGCGCTGTACGGACTAACACTGAAGCTTTCTTT. Protein: CASSAVRTNTEAFF.

The genes are TRBV5-1 and TRBJ2-3; either TRBD1 or TRBD2 may fit D (5 bases each). Germline V gene sequence: CDR1 SGHRS, CDR2 YFSETQ. The length of the CDR3 is 12 residues. V shed 4 bases and J shed 3 bases, with 6 bases lying between them. DNA for the CDR3: TGCGCCAGCAGCGGGGGAACAGATACGCAGTATTTT. Its translation is CASSGGTDTQYF.

This sequence joins TRBV7-9 and TRBJ1-1; the D is unclear. Trimming cost V 2 bases and J 1 base, with 20 bases left between them. CDR3 length: 18 residues. Germline values: CDR1 SEHNR, CDR2 FQNEAQ (reference sequence). DNA of the CDR3: TGTGCCAGCAGCTTATCCGTCTACCTGGGTTCTAGGAACACTGAAGCTTTCTTT. It translates to CASSLSVYLGSRNTEAFF.

The V and J genes are TRBV6-6 and TRBJ1-1; D gene unclear. Trimming shortened V by 1 base and J by 6 bases, and 6 bases separated the two germline ends. The CDR3 has 12 residues. Germline-derived CDR1 and CDR2 are MNHNY and SVGAGI (reference sequence). The CDR3, as DNA: TGTGCCAGCAGTTACTTACGCTCTGAAGCTTTCTTT. Protein: CASSYLRSEAFF.

The rearrangement links TRBV18 to TRBJ2-1, with D uncertain. Germline assignment: CDR1 KGHSH and CDR2 LQKENI. Trimming stripped 3 bases from V and 9 bases from J, with 12 bases between. The CDR3 sequence is 13 residues long. CDR3 nucleotides: TGTGCCAGCTCACCCCGGGCAGTCAGTGAGCAGTTCTTC. It encodes CASSPRAVSEQFF. The whole variable domain, remainder taken from reference TRBV18 and TRBJ2-1, is NAGVMQNPRHLVRRRGQEARLRCSPMKGHSHVYWYRQLPEEGLKFMVYLQKENIIDESGMPKERFSAEFPKEGPSILRIQQVVRGDSAAYFCASSPRAVSEQFFGPGTRLTVL.

This sequence joins TRBV6-5 and TRBJ2-6; maybe TRBD2 (5 bases). The CDR3 spans 15 residues. CDR1 MNHEY and CDR2 SVGAGI come from the germline V gene. V was cut by 4 bases and J by 1 base, with 8 bases left in between. As DNA, the CDR3 is TGTGCCAGCAGTTTCACGGGGTCTGGGGCCAACGTCCTGACTTTC. Its protein product is CASSFTGSGANVLTF.

The chain joins TRBV9 to TRBJ2-3; perhaps TRBD2 as D (6 bases). The CDR3 runs to 14 residues. Germline CDR1 SGDLS, CDR2 YYNGEE. With 3 bases removed from V and 2 bases from J, the gap between germline ends came to 10 bases. The CDR3 sequence: CASSAGLLTDTQYF. The CDR3 DNA reads TGTGCCAGCAGCGCAGGACTACTCACAGATACGCAGTATTTT.

The genes are TRBV7-2 and TRBJ1-2; TRBD1 matches at 10 bases. Trimming cost V 5 bases and J 4 bases; bases outside gene matches: 10. CDR3 length equals 16 residues. CDR1 is SGHTA and CDR2 is FQGNSA in the germline V gene. The CDR3 loop is CASSPPGQGFGYGYTF. Written as DNA, the CDR3 is TGTGCCAGCAGCCCCCCGGGACAGGGGTTTGGCTATGGCTACACCTTC.

The rearrangement joins TRBV7-2 to TRBJ1-3; tentative D call: TRBD1 (6 bases). Between the trimmed V and J ends, which lost 7 bases and 2 bases, there was a span of 12 bases. The CDR3 has 14 residues. CDR1 is SGHTA and CDR2 is FQGNSA in the germline V gene. This CDR3 is CASTLGGAGNTIYF. CDR3 coding DNA: TGTGCCAGCACGCTTGGGGGCGCTGGAAACACCATATATTTT.

The CDR3 loop is CASSGYGSGKPVETQYF. As DNA, the CDR3 is TGTGCCAGCAGTGGTTATGGGTCAGGAAAACCTGTAGAGACCCAGTACTTC. The chain is built from TRBV27 and TRBJ2-5; D unclear. This CDR3 spans 17 amino acids. V was cut by 5 bases and J by 4 bases, with 23 bases left in between. The germline V gene encodes CDR1 MNHEY and CDR2 SMNVEV (reference sequence).

This chain joins TRBV19 and TRBJ2-1; possibly TRBD2 for D (5 bases). Per germline, CDR1 LNHDA and CDR2 SQIVND (reference sequence). V lost 5 bases and J lost 6, with 14 bases in between. CDR3 length: 14 amino acids. For the CDR3, the DNA is TGTGCCAGTAGTCCCCGGACTCCCCCCAATGAGCAGTTCTTC. Amino acids: CASSPRTPPNEQFF.

This chain joins TRBV23-1 and TRBJ1-5; 9 bases match TRBD1. TRBV23-1 is an ORF, with its function uncertain. After removal of 0 bases from V and 3 bases from J, the junction contained 9 bases not matched to a gene. The CDR3 contains 18 residues. The DNA of the CDR3 is TGCGCCAGCAGTCAATCCCGGACAGGGGAAGCCCTCAATCAGCCCCAGCATTTT. This codes for CASSQSRTGEALNQPQHF.

V and J are TRBV30 and TRBJ1-3, with D unresolved. Deletions cut 5 bases from V and 0 bases from J, with 14 bases between. CDR3 length equals 15 residues. CDR1 GTSNPN and CDR2 SVGIG come from the germline V gene (reference sequence). The CDR3 protein is CAWGRGSLSGNTIYF. DNA of the CDR3: TGTGCCTGGGGGAGAGGCAGTCTCTCTGGAAACACCATATATTTT. Together with reference TRBV30 and TRBJ1-3, the CDR3 gives the full variable domain: SQTIHQWPATLVQPVGSPLSLECTVEGTSNPNLYWYRQAAGRGLQLLFYSVGIGQISSEVPQNLSASRPQDRQFILSSKKLLLSDSGFYLCAWGRGSLSGNTIYFGEGSWLTVV.

This chain joins TRBV28 and TRBJ2-3; maybe TRBD2 (6 bases). V was shortened by 5 bases and J by 6 bases, with 12 bases between the two germline ends. The germline CDR1 and CDR2 sequences are MDHEN and SYDVKM. The CDR3 covers 13 residues. CDR3 sequence: CASSMASADTQYF. CDR3 sequence (DNA): TGTGCCAGCAGTATGGCTAGCGCCGATACGCAGTATTTT.

In DNA, the CDR3 is TGCGCCAGCAGCCAACTTATAGGGGGACATGTAAGGTTGGGGCAGTACTTC. It is translated as CASSQLIGGHVRLGQYF. The rearrangement joins TRBV4-1 to TRBJ2-7, with TRBD1 as a possible D gene (6 bases). Looked up from germline, CDR1 is MGHRA and CDR2 is YSYEKL. V lost 2 bases, J lost 9 bases, and 26 bases lay in between. The CDR3 spans 17 residues.

This sequence joins TRBV11-2 and TRBJ1-1; no reliable D call. V was cut by 5 bases and J by 2 bases, with 9 bases left in between. Germline CDR1 SGHAT, CDR2 FQNNGV. This CDR3 region has 13 residues. For the CDR3, the DNA is TGTGCCAGCAGCCAATCTCTTAACACTGAAGCTTTCTTT. Its translation: CASSQSLNTEAFF.

This rearrangement joins TRBV9 to TRBJ2-5; the D gene is possibly TRBD1 (6 bases). Trimming pared 3 bases from V and 3 bases from J, leaving 15 bases between. CDR1 SGDLS and CDR2 YYNGEE come from the germline V gene. This CDR3 has 15 amino acids. The CDR3 region has the DNA TGTGCCAGCAGCGCGAGAGGGGGTTTGGAAGAGACCCAGTACTTC. Residues: CASSARGGLEETQYF.